This T cell receptor (beta chain) was captured by sequencing in a study of tumor and adjacent non-tumor tissue in lung cancer. Overall study results and limits: Patients with more diverse tumor TCRs had worse survival.

TCRbeta libraries were built with three rounds of nested PCR, modified from ARM-PCR. A single record per CDR3 protein comes from TCRdb applying MiXCR to the multiplex PCR reads. Of around 200,000 distinct CDR3 sequences in the sample, 71% are singletons; the top ten hold about 25%. This clonotype was recorded many times. Antigen unknown. CDR1 and CDR2 from the germline V gene are SGHNT and YYREEE (reference sequence). V dropped 4 bases and J dropped 7; count of bases not matched to a gene: 8. The CDR3 totals 16 residues. This sample's RNA came from whole unsorted tissue. The V and J genes are TRBV5-4 and TRBJ2-2, with 12 bases identical to TRBD1. This TCR was recovered from a man in his 60s with non-small cell lung cancer. The sample comprised lung tumor tissue. In DNA, the CDR3 is TGTGCCAGCAGCATCCGGGACAGGGGGCCGGGCGGGGAGCTGTTTTTT. The encoded protein is CASSIRDRGPGGELFF.